This T cell receptor beta chain is from a study of graft-versus-host responses after intestinal transplantation. For the study at large: All recipients got anti-thymocyte globulin induction, then tacrolimus and steroids for approximately three years. Findings of the study overall: Recipient bone marrow held GvH clones, some seen earlier in ileum or blood. In patients with graft-donor T cell macrochimerism, allograft graft-versus-host to host-versus-graft clonal ratios were high.

V shed 1 base and J shed 8 bases, with 11 bases lying between them. There are 12 residues in the CDR3. Germline V gives CDR1 GTSNPN, CDR2 SVGIG (reference sequence). Labeling with CFSE marked some 200,000 responder cells, which were plated with some 200,000 irradiated, violet-dye-labeled stimulator cells. Upon completion of the reaction, proliferating CFSE-low responders, both CD3+CD4+ and CD3+CD8+, were sorted. Profiled with immunoSEQ multiplex PCR; TCRdb holds only in-frame clones, not every one. Of 20,000 to 25,000 clones in the sample, around 43% were seen once. This clone was observed a handful of times.

Sequencing used alloreactive CD8+ T cells from a mixed lymphocyte reaction culture, obtained before transplantation. The subset: CFSE-low proliferating T cells sorted from roughly six-day pre-transplant mixed lymphocyte reaction (GvH or HvG direction). The chain links TRBV30 to TRBJ1-1; tentative D call: TRBD1 (6 bases). The origin of this receptor is a human patient who was an organ donor for intestinal transplantation. In nucleotides, the CDR3 is TGTGCCTGGAGTGGGGGGGGCGCGGAAGCTTTCTTT. Encoded protein: CAWSGGGAEAFF.